This TCR beta chain was profiled in a study of blood T cell repertoires in COVID-19. The overall study: COVID-19 samples from acute and convalescent phases originated in the United States, Italy and Spain. The analysed material was cDNA or gDNA that came from T cells, B-cell-depleted T cells, or PBMCs.

This CDR3 contains 14 residues. The germline gives CDR1 MNHEY, CDR2 SVGAGI. V lost 8 bases to trimming and J lost 4 bases, with 15 bases between them. Authors' data handling: From reference gene primer amplification, estimates of nucleated cell counts were derived. TCRdb's copy holds only in-frame clones and misses some; the assay was immunoSEQ multiplex PCR. V, J and clone size reflect that table, while D and trimming were determined from the DNA. The profile covers around 150,000 clones, with approximately 88% appearing a single time and 2.2% taken by the ten largest. The source is a man between 65 and 85 years old with acute or convalescent COVID-19. The sequenced sample consisted of peripheral blood. This chain uses TRBV6-5 with TRBJ2-1; tentatively, D is TRBD2 (6 bases). The CDR3 DNA reads as TGTGCCAGCCAGGCCTACGCGGGGTACAATGAGCAGTTCTTC. Translated: CASQAYAGYNEQFF.